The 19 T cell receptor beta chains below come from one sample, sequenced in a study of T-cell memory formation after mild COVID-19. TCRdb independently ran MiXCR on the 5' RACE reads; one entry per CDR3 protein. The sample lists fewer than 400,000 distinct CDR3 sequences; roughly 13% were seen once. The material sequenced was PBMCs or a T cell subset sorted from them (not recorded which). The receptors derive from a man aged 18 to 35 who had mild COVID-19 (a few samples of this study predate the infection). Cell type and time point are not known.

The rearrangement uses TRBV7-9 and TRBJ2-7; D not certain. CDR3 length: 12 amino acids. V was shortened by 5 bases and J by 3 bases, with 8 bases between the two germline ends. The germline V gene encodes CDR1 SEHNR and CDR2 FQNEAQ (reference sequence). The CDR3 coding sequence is TGTGCCAGCAGCCACGTGGTCTACGAGCAGTACTTC. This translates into CASSHVVYEQYF.

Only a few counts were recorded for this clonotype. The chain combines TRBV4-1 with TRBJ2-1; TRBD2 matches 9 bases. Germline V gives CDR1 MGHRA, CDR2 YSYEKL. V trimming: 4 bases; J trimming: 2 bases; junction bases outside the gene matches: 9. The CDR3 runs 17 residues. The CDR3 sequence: CASSRGALAGPYNEQFF. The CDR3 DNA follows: TGCGCCAGCAGCCGGGGGGCCCTAGCGGGGCCCTACAATGAGCAGTTCTTC.

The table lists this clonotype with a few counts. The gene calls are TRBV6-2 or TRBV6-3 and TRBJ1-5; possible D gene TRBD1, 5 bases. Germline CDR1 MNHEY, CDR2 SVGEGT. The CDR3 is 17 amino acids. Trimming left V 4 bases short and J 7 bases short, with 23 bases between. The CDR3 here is CASSWSHGTAYGQPQHF. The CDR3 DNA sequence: TGTGCCAGCAGTTGGAGCCATGGGACGGCTTACGGACAGCCCCAGCATTTT.

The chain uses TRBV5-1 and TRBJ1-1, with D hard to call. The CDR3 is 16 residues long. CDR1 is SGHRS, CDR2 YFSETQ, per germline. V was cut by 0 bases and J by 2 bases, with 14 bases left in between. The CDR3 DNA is TGCGCCAGCAGCTTGGTCCCAGGCAGCCTCAACACTGAAGCTTTCTTT. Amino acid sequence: CASSLVPGSLNTEAFF.

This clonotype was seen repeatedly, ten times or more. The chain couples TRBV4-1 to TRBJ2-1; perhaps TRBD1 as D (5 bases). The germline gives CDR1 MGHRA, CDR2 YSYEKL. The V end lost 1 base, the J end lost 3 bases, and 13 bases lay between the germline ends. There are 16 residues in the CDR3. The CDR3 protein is CASSQVFRRGYNEQFF. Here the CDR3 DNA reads TGCGCCAGCAGCCAAGTCTTTAGAAGGGGCTACAATGAGCAGTTCTTC.

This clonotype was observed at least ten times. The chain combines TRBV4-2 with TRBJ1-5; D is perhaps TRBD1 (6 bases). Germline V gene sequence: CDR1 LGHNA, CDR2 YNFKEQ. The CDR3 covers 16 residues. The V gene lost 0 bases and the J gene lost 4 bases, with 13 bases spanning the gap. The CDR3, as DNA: TGTGCCAGCAGCCAAGAAGTGGGGGCAGGTAATCAGCCCCAGCATTTT. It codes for CASSQEVGAGNQPQHF.

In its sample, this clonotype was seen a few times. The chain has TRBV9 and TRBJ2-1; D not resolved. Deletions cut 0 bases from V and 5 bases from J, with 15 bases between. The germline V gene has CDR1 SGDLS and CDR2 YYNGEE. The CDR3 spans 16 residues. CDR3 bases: TGTGCCAGCAGCGTAGATGGACGTTTAAACGACAATGAGCAGTTCTTC. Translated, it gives CASSVDGRLNDNEQFF.

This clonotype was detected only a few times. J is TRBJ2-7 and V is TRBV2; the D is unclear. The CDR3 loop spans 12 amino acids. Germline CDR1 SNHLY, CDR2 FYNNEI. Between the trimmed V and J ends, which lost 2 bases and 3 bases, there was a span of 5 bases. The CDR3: CASSEIIYEQYF. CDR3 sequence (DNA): TGTGCCAGCAGTGAAATTATCTACGAGCAGTACTTC.

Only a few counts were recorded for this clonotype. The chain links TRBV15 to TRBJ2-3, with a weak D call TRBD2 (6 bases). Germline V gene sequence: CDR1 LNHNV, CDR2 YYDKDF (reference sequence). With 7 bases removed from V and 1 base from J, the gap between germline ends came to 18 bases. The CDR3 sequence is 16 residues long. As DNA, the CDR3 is TGTGCCACCACTTACCTCCCGGGGGAAGGCACAGATACGCAGTATTTT. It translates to CATTYLPGEGTDTQYF.

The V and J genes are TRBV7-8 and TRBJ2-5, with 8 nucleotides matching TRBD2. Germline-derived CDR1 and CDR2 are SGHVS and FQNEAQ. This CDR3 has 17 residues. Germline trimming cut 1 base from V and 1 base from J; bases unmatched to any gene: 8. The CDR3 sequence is CASSLGLLLAAQETQYF. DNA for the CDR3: TGTGCCAGCAGCTTAGGACTGCTACTAGCGGCCCAAGAGACCCAGTACTTC.

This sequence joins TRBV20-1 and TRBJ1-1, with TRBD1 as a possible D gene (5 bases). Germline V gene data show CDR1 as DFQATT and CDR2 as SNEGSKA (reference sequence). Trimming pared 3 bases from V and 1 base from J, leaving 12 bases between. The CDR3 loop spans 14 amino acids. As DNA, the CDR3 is TGCAGTGCTAGGGGGCACCTCGGGAACACTGAAGCTTTCTTT. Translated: CSARGHLGNTEAFF.

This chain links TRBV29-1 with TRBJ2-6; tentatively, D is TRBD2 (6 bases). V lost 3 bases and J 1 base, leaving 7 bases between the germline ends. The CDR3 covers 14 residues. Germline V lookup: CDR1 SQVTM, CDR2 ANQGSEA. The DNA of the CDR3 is TGCAGCGTTGATGGGGGGTCTGGGGCCAACGTCCTGACTTTC. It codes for CSVDGGSGANVLTF.

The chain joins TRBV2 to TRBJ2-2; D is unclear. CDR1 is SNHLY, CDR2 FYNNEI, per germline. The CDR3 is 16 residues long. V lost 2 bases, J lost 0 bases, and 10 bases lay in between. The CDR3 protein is CASSEWQFANTGELFF. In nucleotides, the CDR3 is TGTGCCAGCAGTGAATGGCAGTTCGCGAACACCGGGGAGCTGTTTTTT.

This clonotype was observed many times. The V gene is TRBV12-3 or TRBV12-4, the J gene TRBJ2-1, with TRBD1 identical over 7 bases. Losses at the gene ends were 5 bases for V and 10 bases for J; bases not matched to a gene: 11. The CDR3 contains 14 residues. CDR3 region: CASSPRTGVGEQFF. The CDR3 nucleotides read TGTGCCAGCAGTCCAAGAACAGGGGTCGGAGAGCAGTTCTTC.

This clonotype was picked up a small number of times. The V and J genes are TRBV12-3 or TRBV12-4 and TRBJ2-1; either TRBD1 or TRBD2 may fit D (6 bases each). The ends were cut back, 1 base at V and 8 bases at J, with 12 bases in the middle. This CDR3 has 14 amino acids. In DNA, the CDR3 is TGTGCCAGCAGTTTAGTGGGGGGCGTCTATGAGCAGTTCTTC. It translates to CASSLVGGVYEQFF.

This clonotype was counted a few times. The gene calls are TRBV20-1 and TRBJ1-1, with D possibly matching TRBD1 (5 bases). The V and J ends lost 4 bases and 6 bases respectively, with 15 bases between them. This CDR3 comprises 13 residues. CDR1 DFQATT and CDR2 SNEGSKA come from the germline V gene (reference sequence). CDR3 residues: CSATPRGRAEAFF. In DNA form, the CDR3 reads TGCAGTGCTACCCCTAGGGGACGAGCTGAAGCTTTCTTT.

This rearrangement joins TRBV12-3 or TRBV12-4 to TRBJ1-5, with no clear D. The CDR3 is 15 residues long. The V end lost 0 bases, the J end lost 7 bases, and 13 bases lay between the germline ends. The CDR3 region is CASSLAVTQDQPQHF. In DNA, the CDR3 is TGTGCCAGCAGTTTAGCGGTAACCCAGGACCAGCCCCAGCATTTT.

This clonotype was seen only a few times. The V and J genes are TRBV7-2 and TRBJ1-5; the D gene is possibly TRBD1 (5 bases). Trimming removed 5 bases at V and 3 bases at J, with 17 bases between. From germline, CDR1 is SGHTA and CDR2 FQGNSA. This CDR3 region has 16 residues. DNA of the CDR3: TGTGCCAGCAGCCCCTGGGGGGGAAAAACCAATCAGCCCCAGCATTTT. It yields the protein CASSPWGGKTNQPQHF.

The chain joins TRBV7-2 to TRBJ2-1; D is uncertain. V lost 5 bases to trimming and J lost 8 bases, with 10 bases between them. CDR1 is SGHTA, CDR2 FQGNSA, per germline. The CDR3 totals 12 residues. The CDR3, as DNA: TGTGCCAGCAGCAGATTCGGAGATGAGCAGTTCTTC. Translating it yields CASSRFGDEQFF.